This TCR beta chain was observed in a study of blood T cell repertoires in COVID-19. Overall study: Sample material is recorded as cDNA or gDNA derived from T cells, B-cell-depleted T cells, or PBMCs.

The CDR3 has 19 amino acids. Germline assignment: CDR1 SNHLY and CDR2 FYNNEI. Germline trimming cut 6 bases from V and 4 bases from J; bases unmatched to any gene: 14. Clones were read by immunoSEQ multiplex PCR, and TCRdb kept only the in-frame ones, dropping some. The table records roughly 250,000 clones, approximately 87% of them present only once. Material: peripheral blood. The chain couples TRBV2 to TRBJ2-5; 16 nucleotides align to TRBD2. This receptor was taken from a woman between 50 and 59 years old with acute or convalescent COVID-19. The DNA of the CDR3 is TGTGCCAGCAGACCCGAGGGACTAGCGGGAGGGCGGTTGCGAGAGACCCAGTACTTC. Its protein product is CASRPEGLAGGRLRETQYF.